The rows below give T cell receptor beta chains drawn from one sample of a study of T cell responses to AZD1222 COVID-19 vaccine. Assay: immunoSEQ multiplex PCR; the TCRdb copy retains only in-frame clones and omits some. The data hold tens of thousands of clones, with 75% to 95% observed a single time. The input for sequencing was peripheral blood, taken 28 days after the second AZD1222 dose. These receptors were collected from an adult who received the AZD1222 COVID-19 vaccine. Each CDR3 is given with its conserved first and last residue. D genes are given only for firm matches. Where a row states a size, it is once, few, many or the class of an expanded clone; other rows omit it.

cdr3_aa cdr3_nt d_call j_call v_call clone_size
CASSSGLAGEIHYEQYF TGTGCCAGCAGTTCCGGGCTAGCGGGAGAGATTCACTACGAGCAGTACTTC TRBD2 TRBJ2-7 TRBV27 .
CASSQEAGRPSSYEQYF TGTGCCAGCAGCCAAGAAGCCGGGAGGCCGAGCTCCTACGAGCAGTACTTC TRBD2 TRBJ2-7 TRBV14 .
CATSIGQGETDTQYF TGTGCCACCAGCATTGGACAGGGCGAGACAGATACGCAGTATTTT TRBD1 TRBJ2-3 TRBV15 few
CASSLGGGNYGYTF TGTGCCAGCAGCTTGGGTGGGGGGAACTATGGCTACACCTTC . TRBJ1-2 TRBV5-4 .
CASSLRGIQALHF TGTGCCAGCAGCTTGCGGGGAATTCAGGCCCTCCACTTT . TRBJ1-6 TRBV5-4 .
CASTPGDGGTEAFF TGCGCCAGCACCCCAGGGGACGGAGGGACTGAAGCTTTCTTT . TRBJ1-1 TRBV5-1 .
CASSRTQGTGNTIYF TGTGCCAGCAGTCGCACACAGGGTACTGGAAACACCATATATTTT . TRBJ1-3 TRBV6-5 .
CASNLGGGQPQHF TGTGCCAGCAACCTCGGAGGGGGACAGCCCCAGCATTTT . TRBJ1-5 TRBV6-5 .
CASSEPGTSGRGTDTQYF TGTGCCAGCAGTGAACCCGGGACTAGCGGGAGAGGCACAGATACGCAGTATTTT TRBD2 TRBJ2-3 TRBV25-1 .
CASSRSAGNTIYF TGTGCCAGCAGCCGTTCTGCAGGAAACACCATATATTTT . TRBJ1-3 TRBV6-5 .
CASSSGGPEQFF TGTGCCAGCAGCTCAGGGGGTCCTGAGCAGTTCTTC TRBD1 TRBJ2-1 TRBV7-3 .
CASRRLLAGGLAYTQYF TGTGCCAGCAGACGCCTCCTAGCGGGAGGGCTCGCGTATACGCAGTATTTT TRBD2 TRBJ2-3 TRBV28 .
CASSATDGNTIYF TGTGCCAGCAGTGCGACAGACGGGAACACCATATATTTT . TRBJ1-3 TRBV6-4 .
CASSLETYSGYTF TGTGCCAGCAGCTTAGAAACCTATTCCGGCTACACCTTC . TRBJ1-2 TRBV7-8 .
CASSLANRGGNYEQYF TGTGCCAGCAGCTTAGCGAACCGGGGGGGTAACTACGAGCAGTACTTC TRBD2 TRBJ2-7 TRBV7-8 few
CASSYSDSVGGGYTF TGTGCCAGCAGTTACTCGGACTCTGTGGGCGGGGGCTACACCTTC . TRBJ1-2 TRBV6-6 .
CSVRRNYGYTF TGCAGCGTTAGGCGTAACTATGGCTACACCTTC . TRBJ1-2 TRBV29-1 .
CASSPIPIDGYTF TGTGCCAGCTCACCAATTCCCATTGATGGCTACACCTTC . TRBJ1-2 TRBV18 .
CASSASYGGTTDTQYF TGCGCCAGCAGTGCCTCCTATGGGGGGACCACAGATACGCAGTATTTT . TRBJ2-3 TRBV10-1 .
CAWMFRNGQFF TGTGCCTGGATGTTTCGCAATGGGCAGTTCTTC . TRBJ2-1 TRBV30 .
CATSESGGDQPQHF TGTGCCACCAGTGAATCAGGGGGCGATCAGCCCCAGCATTTT TRBD1 TRBJ1-5 TRBV24-1 .
CATMTGINTEAFF TGTGCCACAATGACAGGGATTAACACTGAAGCTTTCTTT TRBD1 TRBJ1-1 TRBV15 .
CASSRGGVQDNSPLHF TGTGCCAGCTCACGGGGTGGGGTCCAGGATAATTCACCCCTCCACTTT . TRBJ1-6 TRBV18 .
CASSQQGSAQPQHF TGTGCCAGCAGCCAACAGGGTTCGGCTCAGCCCCAGCATTTT . TRBJ1-5 TRBV3-1/TRBV3-2 .
CASRTQGGDTGELFF TGTGCCAGCAGAACGCAGGGGGGAGATACCGGGGAGCTGTTTTTT . TRBJ2-2 TRBV5-4 .
CASRAMNTEAFF TGCGCCAGTCGGGCGATGAACACTGAAGCTTTCTTT . TRBJ1-1 TRBV4-1 .
CTSQGRNSGYTF TGCACTTCGCAGGGGCGCAACTCTGGCTACACCTTC . TRBJ1-2 TRBV1 .